The 5 T cell receptor beta chains listed next were all sequenced from one sample in a study of regulatory T cells in long-lasting Graves disease. Time point in this sample: newly diagnosed GD, antithyroid drugs for less than 3 months. There was RNA extracted from PBMCs, and the TCR library was made from it. Arm-PCR with iRepertoire HTBI primers amplified the CDR3 regions for these TCR beta libraries. TCRdb itself ran the multiplex PCR reads through MiXCR, one entry per CDR3 protein. The sample shows hundreds of thousands of distinct CDR3 sequences, 13% of them seen only once. A further study also used this sample, focusing on T cells in Graves' hyperthyroidism and ophthalmopathy.

Sequenced here: peripheral blood mononuclear cells (PBMCs), sampled at new diagnosis, from a patient treated with antithyroid drugs. The receptors were sampled from a man in his thirties or forties with Graves disease.

This clonotype has at least ten counts. CDR3 DNA sequence: TGTGCCAGCAGTTTTGGGCGGAGAGGAAACACCATATATTTT. It yields the protein CASSFGRRGNTIYF. The chain uses TRBV12-3 or TRBV12-4 and TRBJ1-3; D not resolved. CDR3 length: 14 residues. The ends were cut back, 3 bases at V and 4 bases at J, with 10 bases in the middle.

This clonotype was counted at least ten times. V usage is TRBV11-2 and J usage is TRBJ2-1, with TRBD2 matching over 14 bases. Trimming at V came to 1 base and at J to 4 bases, leaving 3 bases not matched to a gene. The CDR3 covers 17 residues. Germline V gene lookup returns CDR1 SGHAT and CDR2 FQNNGV. The CDR3 region has the DNA TGTGCCAGCAGCTTAGCCCGACTAGCGGGAGGGTACAATGAGCAGTTCTTC. This sequence encodes CASSLARLAGGYNEQFF. Full variable domain (missing parts from reference TRBV11-2 and TRBJ2-1): EAGVAQSPRYKIIEKRQSVAFWCNPISGHATLYWYQQILGQGPKLLIQFQNNGVVDDSQLPKDRFSAERLKGVDSTLKIQPAKLEDSAVYLCASSLARLAGGYNEQFFGPGTRLTVL.

The chain recombines TRBV5-8 with TRBJ2-5, with 8 bases identical to TRBD1. Trimming cost V 3 bases and J 0 bases; bases outside gene matches: 1. Germline-derived CDR1 and CDR2 are SGHTS and YDEGEE. The CDR3 spans 14 residues. The CDR3 bases are TGTGCCAGCAGCTGGACAGGGAACCAAGAGACCCAGTACTTC. This sequence encodes CASSWTGNQETQYF.

This clonotype was observed at least ten times. V is TRBV11-2 and J is TRBJ2-1; 12 nucleotides match TRBD2. The CDR3 length is 15 residues. Germline CDR1 is SGHAT and CDR2 is FQNNGV. The ends lost 2 bases at V and 10 bases at J; junction bases unmatched: 6. DNA of the CDR3: TGTGCCAGCAGCTTATTCGGACTAGCGGGACGAGAGCAGTTCTTC. It encodes CASSLFGLAGREQFF.

This clonotype was recorded many times. The chain uses TRBV7-9 and TRBJ2-7; 7 nucleotides agree with TRBD2. CDR1 SEHNR and CDR2 FQNEAQ come from the germline V gene (reference sequence). The CDR3 totals 15 residues. Losses at the gene ends were 5 bases for V and 3 bases for J; bases not matched to a gene: 10. The CDR3 DNA is TGTGCCAGCAGCCCCGACAGCGGGAATTTCTACGAGCAGTACTTC. It encodes CASSPDSGNFYEQYF.